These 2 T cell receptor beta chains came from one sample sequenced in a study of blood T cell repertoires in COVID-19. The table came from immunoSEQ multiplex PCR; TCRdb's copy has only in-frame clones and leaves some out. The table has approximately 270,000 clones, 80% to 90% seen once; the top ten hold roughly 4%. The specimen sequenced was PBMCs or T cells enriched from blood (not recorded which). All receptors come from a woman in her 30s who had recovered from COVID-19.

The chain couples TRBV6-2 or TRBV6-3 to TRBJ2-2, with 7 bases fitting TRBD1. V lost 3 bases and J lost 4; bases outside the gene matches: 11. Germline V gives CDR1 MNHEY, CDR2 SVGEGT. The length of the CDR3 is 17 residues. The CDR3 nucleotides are TGTGCCAGCAGTTATGTGCCGGGACAGAAAATCACCGGGGAGCTGTTTTTT. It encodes CASSYVPGQKITGELFF.

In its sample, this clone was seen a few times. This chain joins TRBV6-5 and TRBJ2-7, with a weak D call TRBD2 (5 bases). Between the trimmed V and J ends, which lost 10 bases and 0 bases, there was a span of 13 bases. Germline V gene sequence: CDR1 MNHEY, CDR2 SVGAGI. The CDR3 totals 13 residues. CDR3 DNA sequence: TGTGCCACCTCAAGACTAAGCTCCTACGAGCAGTACTTC. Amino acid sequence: CATSRLSSYEQYF.